The present TCR beta chain was sequenced within a study of response to subunit inactivated influenza vaccine. V was shortened by 0 bases and J by 4 bases, with 13 bases between the two germline ends. In germline, CDR1 is SGHRS, CDR2 YFSETQ. CDR3 length equals 15 residues. Each CDR3 protein gets one entry after TCRdb re-called the RT-PCR reads with MiXCR. Of more than 550,000 distinct CDR3 sequences in the sample, approximately 12% were seen once. Overall study results and limits: Only a handful of new T cells, the authors suggested, are recruited with each seasonal influenza vaccination.

This clonotype was counted between two and nine times. The target antigen is unknown. The sequence derives from a man aged 50-59 years who received an inactivated influenza vaccine. This chain uses TRBV5-1 with TRBJ2-5; D is possibly TRBD2 (5 bases). The specimen was PBMCs from blood, collected on the day of vaccination. CDR3 sequence: CASSLAVSAGETQYF. As DNA, the CDR3 is TGCGCCAGCAGCTTGGCGGTTAGCGCGGGAGAGACCCAGTACTTC. The entire variable domain, with the rest obtained from reference TRBV5-1 and TRBJ2-5, is as follows: KAGVTQTPRYLIKTRGQQVTLSCSPISGHRSVSWYQQTPGQGLQFLFEYFSETQRNKGNFPGRFSGRQFSNSRSEMNVSTLELGDSALYLCASSLAVSAGETQYFGPGTRLLVL.